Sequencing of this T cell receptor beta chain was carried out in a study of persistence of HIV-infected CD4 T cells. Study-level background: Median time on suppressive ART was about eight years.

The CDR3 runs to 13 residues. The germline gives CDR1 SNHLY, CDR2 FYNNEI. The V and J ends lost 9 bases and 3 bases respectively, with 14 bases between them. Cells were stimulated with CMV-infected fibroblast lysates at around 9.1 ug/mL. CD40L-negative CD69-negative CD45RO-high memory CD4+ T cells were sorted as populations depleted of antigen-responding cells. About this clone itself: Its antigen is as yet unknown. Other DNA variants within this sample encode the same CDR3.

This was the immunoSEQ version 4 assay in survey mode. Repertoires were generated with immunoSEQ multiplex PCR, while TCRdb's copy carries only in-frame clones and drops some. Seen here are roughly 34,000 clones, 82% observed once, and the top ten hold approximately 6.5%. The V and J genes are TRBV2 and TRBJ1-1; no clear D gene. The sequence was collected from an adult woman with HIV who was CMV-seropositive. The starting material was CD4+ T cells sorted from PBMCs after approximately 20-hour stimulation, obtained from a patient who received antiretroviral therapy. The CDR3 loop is CASLPVRDTEAFF. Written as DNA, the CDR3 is TGTGCCAGTCTCCCGGTGAGGGACACTGAAGCTTTCTTT.